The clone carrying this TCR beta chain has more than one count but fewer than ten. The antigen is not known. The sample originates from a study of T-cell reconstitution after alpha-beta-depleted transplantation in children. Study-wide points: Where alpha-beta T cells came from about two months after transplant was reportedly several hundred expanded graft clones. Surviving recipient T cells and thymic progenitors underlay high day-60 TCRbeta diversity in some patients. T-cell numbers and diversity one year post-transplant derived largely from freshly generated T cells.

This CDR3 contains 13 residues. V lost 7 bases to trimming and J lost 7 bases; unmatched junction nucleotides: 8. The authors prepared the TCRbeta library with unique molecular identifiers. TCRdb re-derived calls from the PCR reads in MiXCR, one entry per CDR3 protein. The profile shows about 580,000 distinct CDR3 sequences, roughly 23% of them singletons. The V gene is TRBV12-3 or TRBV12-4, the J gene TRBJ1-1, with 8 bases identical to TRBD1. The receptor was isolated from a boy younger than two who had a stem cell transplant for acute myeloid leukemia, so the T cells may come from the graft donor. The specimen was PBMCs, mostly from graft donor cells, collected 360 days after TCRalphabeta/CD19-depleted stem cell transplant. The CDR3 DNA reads TGTGCCAGCACCAGGGGGCTTAGGCTTGAAGCTTTCTTT. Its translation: CASTRGLRLEAFF.